This entry concerns a single T cell receptor (beta chain). V dropped 6 bases and J dropped 7 bases, with 10 bases sitting between them. CDR1 is LGHNT, CDR2 FRNRAP, per germline. The CDR3 length is 12 residues. Original processing notes: Nucleated cell counts were estimated from reference gene primer amplification. Measured with immunoSEQ multiplex PCR; TCRdb has only the in-frame clones, and not every one. D and trimming come from the DNA, and the V and J calls and clone size come from that table. The sample includes about 240,000 clones, 70% to 85% of them seen just once. The sample is drawn from a study of blood T cell repertoires in COVID-19. Study at large: Acute and convalescent COVID-19 samples came from the United States, Italy and Spain. The analysed material was cDNA or gDNA that came from T cells, B-cell-depleted T cells, or PBMCs.

The sample comprised peripheral blood. The receptor's source is an elderly woman with acute or convalescent COVID-19. This chain links TRBV12-5 with TRBJ2-1; no reliable D call. The CDR3 loop is CASGRTGNEQFF. The CDR3 coding sequence is TGTGCTAGTGGAAGAACGGGTAATGAGCAGTTCTTC. The full variable domain, in which reference TRBV12-5 and TRBJ2-1 provide the parts outside the CDR3, is DARVTQTPRHKVTEMGQEVTMRCQPILGHNTVFWYRQTMMQGLELLAYFRNRAPLDDSGMPKDRFSAEMPDATLATLKIQPSEPRDSAVYFCASGRTGNEQFFGPGTRLTVL.